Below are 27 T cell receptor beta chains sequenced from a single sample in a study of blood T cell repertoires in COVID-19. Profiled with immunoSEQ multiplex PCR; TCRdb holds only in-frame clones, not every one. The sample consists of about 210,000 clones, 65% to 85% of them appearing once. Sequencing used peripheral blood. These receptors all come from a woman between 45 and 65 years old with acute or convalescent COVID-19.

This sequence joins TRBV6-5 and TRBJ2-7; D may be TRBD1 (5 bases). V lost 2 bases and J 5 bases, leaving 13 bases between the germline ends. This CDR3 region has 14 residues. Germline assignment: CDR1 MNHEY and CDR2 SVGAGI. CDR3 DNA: TGTGCCAGCAGTTACAGGGCAGGGCCCCACGAGCAGTACTTC. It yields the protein CASSYRAGPHEQYF.

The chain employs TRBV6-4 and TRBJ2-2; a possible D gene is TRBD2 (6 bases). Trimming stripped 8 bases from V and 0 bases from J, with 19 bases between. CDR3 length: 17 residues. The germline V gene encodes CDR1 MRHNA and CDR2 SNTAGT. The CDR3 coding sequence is TGTGCCAGCGGCACGGGGGACTCTAATCCGAACACCGGGGAGCTGTTTTTT. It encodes CASGTGDSNPNTGELFF.

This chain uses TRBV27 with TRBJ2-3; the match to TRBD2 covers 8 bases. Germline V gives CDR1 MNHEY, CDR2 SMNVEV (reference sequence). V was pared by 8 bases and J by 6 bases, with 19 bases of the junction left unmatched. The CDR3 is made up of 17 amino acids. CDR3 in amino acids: CASGTRKTSARFDTQYF. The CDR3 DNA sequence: TGTGCCAGCGGTACGCGGAAGACTAGCGCCCGATTCGATACGCAGTATTTT.

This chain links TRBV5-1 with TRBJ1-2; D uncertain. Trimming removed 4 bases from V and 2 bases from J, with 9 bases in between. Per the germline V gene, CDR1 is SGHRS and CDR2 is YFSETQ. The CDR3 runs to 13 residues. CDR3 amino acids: CASSRSINYGYTF. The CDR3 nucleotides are TGCGCCAGCAGCCGTTCTATAAACTATGGCTACACCTTC. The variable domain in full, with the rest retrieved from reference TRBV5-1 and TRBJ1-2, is KAGVTQTPRYLIKTRGQQVTLSCSPISGHRSVSWYQQTPGQGLQFLFEYFSETQRNKGNFPGRFSGRQFSNSRSEMNVSTLELGDSALYLCASSRSINYGYTFGSGTRLTVV.

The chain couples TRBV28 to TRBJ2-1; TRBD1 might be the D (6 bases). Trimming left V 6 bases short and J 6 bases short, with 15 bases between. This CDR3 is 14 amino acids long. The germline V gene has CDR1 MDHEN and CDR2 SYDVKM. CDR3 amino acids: CASSPPRGFNEQFF. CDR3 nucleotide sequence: TGTGCCAGCAGCCCACCGAGGGGGTTCAATGAGCAGTTCTTC. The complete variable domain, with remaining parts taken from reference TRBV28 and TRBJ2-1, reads DVKVTQSSRYLVKRTGEKVFLECVQDMDHENMFWYRQDPGLGLRLIYFSYDVKMKEKGDIPEGYSVSREKKERFSLILESASTNQTSMYLCASSPPRGFNEQFFGPGTRLTVL.

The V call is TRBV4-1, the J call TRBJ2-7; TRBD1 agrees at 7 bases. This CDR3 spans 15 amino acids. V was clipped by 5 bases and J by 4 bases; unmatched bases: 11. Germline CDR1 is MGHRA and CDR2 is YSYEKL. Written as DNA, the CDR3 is TGCGCCAGCAGCTACGACGACAGGGTCACTTACGAGCAGTACTTC. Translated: CASSYDDRVTYEQYF.

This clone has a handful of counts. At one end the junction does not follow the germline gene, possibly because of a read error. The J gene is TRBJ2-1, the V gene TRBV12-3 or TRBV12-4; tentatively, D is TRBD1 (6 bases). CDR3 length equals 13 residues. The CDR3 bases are TGTGCCAGCAGCTTAGGGCAGGGGTTTGAGCAGTTCTTC. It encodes CASSLGQGFEQFF.

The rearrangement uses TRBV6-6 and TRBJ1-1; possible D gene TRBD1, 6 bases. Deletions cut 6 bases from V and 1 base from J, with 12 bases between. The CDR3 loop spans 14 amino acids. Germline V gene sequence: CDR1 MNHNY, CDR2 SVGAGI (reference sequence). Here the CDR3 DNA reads TGTGCCAGCAGCTCCTGGGGGCAGAACACTGAAGCTTTCTTT. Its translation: CASSSWGQNTEAFF.

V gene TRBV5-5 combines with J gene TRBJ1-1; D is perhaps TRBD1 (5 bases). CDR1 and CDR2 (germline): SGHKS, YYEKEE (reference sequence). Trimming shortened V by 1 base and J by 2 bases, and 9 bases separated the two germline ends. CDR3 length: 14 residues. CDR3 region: CASSLMTANTEAFF. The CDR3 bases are TGTGCCAGCAGCTTGATGACAGCAAACACTGAAGCTTTCTTT.

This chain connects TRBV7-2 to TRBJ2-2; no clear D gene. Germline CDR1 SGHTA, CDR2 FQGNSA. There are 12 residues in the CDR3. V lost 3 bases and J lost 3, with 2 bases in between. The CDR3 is CASSFYTGELFF. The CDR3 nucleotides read TGTGCCAGCAGCTTCTACACCGGGGAGCTGTTTTTT.

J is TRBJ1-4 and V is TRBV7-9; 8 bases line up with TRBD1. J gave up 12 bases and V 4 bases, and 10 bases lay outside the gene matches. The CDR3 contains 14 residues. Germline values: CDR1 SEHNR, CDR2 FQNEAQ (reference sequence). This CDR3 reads CASSSGTGLGELFF. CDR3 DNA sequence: TGTGCCAGCAGCTCCGGGACAGGTTTGGGTGAACTGTTTTTT.

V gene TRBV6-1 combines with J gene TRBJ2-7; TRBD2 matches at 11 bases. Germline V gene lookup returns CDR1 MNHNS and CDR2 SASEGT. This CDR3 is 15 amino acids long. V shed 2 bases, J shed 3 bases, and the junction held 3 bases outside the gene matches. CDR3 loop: CASSEFTSGSYEQYF. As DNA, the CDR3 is TGTGCCAGCAGTGAATTTACTAGCGGGAGCTACGAGCAGTACTTC.

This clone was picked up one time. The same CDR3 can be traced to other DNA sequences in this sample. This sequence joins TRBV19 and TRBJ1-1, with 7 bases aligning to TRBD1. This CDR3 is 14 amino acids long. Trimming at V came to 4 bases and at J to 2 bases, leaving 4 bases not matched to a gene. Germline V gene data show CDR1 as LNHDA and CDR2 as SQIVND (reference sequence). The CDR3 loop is CASSNPGGNTEAFF. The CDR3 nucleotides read TGTGCCAGTAGTAACCCAGGGGGTAACACTGAAGCTTTCTTT.

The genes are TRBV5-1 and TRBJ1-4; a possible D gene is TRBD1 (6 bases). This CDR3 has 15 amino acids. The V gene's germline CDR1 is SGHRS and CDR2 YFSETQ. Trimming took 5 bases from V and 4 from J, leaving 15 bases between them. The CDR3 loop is CASSPQGRDNEKLFF. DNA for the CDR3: TGCGCCAGCAGTCCACAGGGCCGAGATAATGAAAAACTGTTTTTT. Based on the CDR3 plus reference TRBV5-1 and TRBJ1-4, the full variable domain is KAGVTQTPRYLIKTRGQQVTLSCSPISGHRSVSWYQQTPGQGLQFLFEYFSETQRNKGNFPGRFSGRQFSNSRSEMNVSTLELGDSALYLCASSPQGRDNEKLFFGSGTQLSVL.

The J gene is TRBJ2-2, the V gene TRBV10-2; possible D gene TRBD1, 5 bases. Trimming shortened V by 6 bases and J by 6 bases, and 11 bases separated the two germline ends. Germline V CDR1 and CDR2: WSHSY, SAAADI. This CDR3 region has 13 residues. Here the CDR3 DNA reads TGCGCCAGCAGAGGAGACAGAGCCGGGGAGCTGTTTTTT. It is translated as CASRGDRAGELFF.

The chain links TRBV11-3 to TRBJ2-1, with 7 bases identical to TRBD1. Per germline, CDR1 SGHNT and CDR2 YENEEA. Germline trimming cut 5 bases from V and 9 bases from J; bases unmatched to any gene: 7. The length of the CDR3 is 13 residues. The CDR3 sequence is CASSRTGWGEQFF. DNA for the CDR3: TGTGCCAGCAGCAGGACAGGCTGGGGTGAGCAGTTCTTC.

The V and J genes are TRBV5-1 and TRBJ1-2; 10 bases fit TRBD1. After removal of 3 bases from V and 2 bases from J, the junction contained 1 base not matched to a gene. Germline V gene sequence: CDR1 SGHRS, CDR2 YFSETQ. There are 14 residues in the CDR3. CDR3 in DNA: TGCGCCAGCAGCTGGACAGGGGGGAACTATGGCTACACCTTC. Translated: CASSWTGGNYGYTF.

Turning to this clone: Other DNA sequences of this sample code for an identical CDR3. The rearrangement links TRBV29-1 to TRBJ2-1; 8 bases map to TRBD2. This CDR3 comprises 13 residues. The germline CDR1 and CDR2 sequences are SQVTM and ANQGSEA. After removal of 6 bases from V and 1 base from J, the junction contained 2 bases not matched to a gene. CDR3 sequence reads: CSVTSGSYNEQFF. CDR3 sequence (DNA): TGCAGCGTCACTAGCGGATCCTACAATGAGCAGTTCTTC.

CDR3 residues: CASRLALEQFF. The CDR3 region has the DNA TGTGCCAGCAGACTAGCCCTGGAGCAGTTCTTC. The V and J genes are TRBV25-1 and TRBJ2-1; D perhaps matches TRBD2 (6 bases). CDR3 length equals 11 residues. CDR1 is MGHDK, CDR2 SYGVNS, per germline. Deletions cut 6 bases from V and 10 bases from J, with 10 bases between.

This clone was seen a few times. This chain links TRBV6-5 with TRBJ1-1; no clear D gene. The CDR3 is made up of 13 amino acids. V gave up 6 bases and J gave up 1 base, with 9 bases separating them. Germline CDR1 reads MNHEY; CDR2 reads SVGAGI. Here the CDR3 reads CASRKGENTEAFF. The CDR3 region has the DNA TGTGCCAGCAGGAAAGGAGAGAACACTGAAGCTTTCTTT.

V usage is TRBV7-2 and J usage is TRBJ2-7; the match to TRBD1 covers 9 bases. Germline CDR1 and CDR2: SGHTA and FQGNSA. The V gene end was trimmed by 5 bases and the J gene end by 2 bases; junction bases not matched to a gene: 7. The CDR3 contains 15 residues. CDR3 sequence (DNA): TGTGCCAGCAGCACCGACAGGGGGGGAACCTACGAGCAGTACTTC. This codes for CASSTDRGGTYEQYF.

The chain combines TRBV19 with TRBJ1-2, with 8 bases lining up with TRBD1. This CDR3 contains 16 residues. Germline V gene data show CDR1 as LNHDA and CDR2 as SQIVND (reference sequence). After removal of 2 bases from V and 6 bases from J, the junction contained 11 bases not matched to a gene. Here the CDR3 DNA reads TGTGCCAGTAGTATATCACCGACAGGGGCGAAGGATGGCTACACCTTC. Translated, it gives CASSISPTGAKDGYTF. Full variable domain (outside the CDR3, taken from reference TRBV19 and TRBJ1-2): DGGITQSPKYLFRKEGQNVTLSCEQNLNHDAMYWYRQDPGQGLRLIYYSQIVNDFQKGDIAEGYSVSREKKESFPLTVTSAQKNPTAFYLCASSISPTGAKDGYTFGSGTRLTVV.

CDR3 nucleotide sequence: TGCAGCGTGGGAGGTGCCCACGAGCAGTACTTC. Residues: CSVGGAHEQYF. The chain couples TRBV29-1 to TRBJ2-7; a possible D gene is TRBD2 (6 bases). CDR1 is SQVTM and CDR2 is ANQGSEA in the germline V gene. The CDR3 is 11 residues long. The V gene lost 6 bases and the J gene lost 5 bases, with 11 bases spanning the gap.

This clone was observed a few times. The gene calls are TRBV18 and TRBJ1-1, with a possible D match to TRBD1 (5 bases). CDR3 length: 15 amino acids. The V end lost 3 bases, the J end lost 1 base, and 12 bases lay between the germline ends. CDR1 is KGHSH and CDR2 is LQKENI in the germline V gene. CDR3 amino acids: CASSPKGLSNTEAFF. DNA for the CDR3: TGTGCCAGCTCACCGAAGGGACTGTCGAACACTGAAGCTTTCTTT.

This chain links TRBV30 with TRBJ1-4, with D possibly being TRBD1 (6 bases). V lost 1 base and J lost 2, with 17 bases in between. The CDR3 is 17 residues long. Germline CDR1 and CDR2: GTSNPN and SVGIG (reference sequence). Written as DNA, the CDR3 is TGTGCCTGGAGTGGAGGGATAAACAGGGACACTAATGAAAAACTGTTTTTT. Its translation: CAWSGGINRDTNEKLFF.

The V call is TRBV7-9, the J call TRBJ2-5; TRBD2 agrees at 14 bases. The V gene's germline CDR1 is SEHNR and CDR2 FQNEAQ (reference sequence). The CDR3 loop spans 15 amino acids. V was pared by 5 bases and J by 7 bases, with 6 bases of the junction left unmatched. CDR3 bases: TGTGCCAGCAGCCCGGGGACTAGCGGGAGAGTGACCCAGTACTTC. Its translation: CASSPGTSGRVTQYF.

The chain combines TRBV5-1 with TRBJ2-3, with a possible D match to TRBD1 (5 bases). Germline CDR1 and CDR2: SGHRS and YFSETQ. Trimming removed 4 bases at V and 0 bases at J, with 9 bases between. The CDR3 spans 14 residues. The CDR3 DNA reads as TGCGCCAGCAGCCAAGGGGCTAGCACAGATACGCAGTATTTT. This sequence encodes CASSQGASTDTQYF.